This T cell receptor (beta chain) comes out of a study of T cells after yellow fever vaccination. A universal primer site and UMIs were added as TCR cDNA was made by 5'RACE template switching. Each CDR3 protein is one row after TCRdb ran MiXCR on the 5' RACE reads. The sample consists of some 350,000 distinct CDR3 sequences, 8.5% to 10% of them appearing once. This clonotype was seen only a few times. No antigen is known for it. Overall study results and limits: Sorted repertoires could include abundant contaminating clonotypes from bulk cells.

V gave up 2 bases and J gave up 4 bases, with 15 bases separating them. This CDR3 is 14 amino acids long. Germline V CDR1 and CDR2: DFQATT, SNEGSKA (reference sequence). The sequence was collected from a man younger than 35 who received the YFV17D yellow fever vaccine. This material consisted of PBMCs, taken on the day of the first yellow fever vaccination. The rearrangement links TRBV20-1 to TRBJ2-7, with D perhaps TRBD1 (6 bases). In DNA, the CDR3 is TGCAGTGCTAGACCGGGACAAACCTTTTACGAGCAGTACTTC. Encoded protein: CSARPGQTFYEQYF.